This T cell receptor beta chain was recorded in a study of T cells after yellow fever vaccination. Germline lookup yields CDR1 SGHVS and CDR2 FQNEAQ. This CDR3 spans 15 amino acids. V gave up 6 bases and J gave up 1 base; unmatched junction bases: 4. Template-switching 5'RACE yielded the TCR cDNA; a universal primer site and UMIs were added in the process. TCRdb re-analysed the 5' RACE reads in MiXCR, keeping a single row per CDR3 protein. Of 500,000 to 550,000 distinct CDR3 sequences in the sample, just over 20% were seen once. Findings of the study overall: Weaker, the secondary response peaked sooner, at day 5 versus 15.

This clonotype has a count of ten or more. Its antigen is not identified. This rearrangement joins TRBV7-8 to TRBJ2-3; 10 bases align to TRBD2. Sample: PBMCs, taken roughly 20 days after the first yellow fever vaccination. The sequence came from a young man who received the YFV17D yellow fever vaccine. The CDR3 DNA reads TGTGCCAGCAGTTTCCTAGCGGGGGGCACAGATACGCAGTATTTT. The encoded protein is CASSFLAGGTDTQYF. Using reference TRBV7-8 and TRBJ2-3 for the parts outside the CDR3, the full variable domain is GAGVSQSPRYKVAKRGQDVALRCDPISGHVSLFWYQQALGQGPEFLTYFQNEAQLDKSGLPSDRFFAERPEGSVSTLKIQRTQQEDSAVYLCASSFLAGGTDTQYFGPGTRLTVL.